Listed here are 22 T cell receptor beta chains from one sample, sequenced in a study of control samples from healthy donors and cancer patients. This table comes from immunoSEQ multiplex PCR, and its TCRdb copy is limited to in-frame clones, with some not included. The sample includes roughly 100,000 clones, approximately 90% of them seen just once. The sample consisted of PBMCs. The receptor source for this set is a man aged 60 to 69 with lung cancer.

The rearrangement links TRBV6-2 or TRBV6-3 to TRBJ2-7, with a weak D call TRBD1 (6 bases). The V gene lost 6 bases and the J gene lost 3 bases, with 12 bases spanning the gap. The germline V gene has CDR1 MNHEY and CDR2 SVGEGT. There are 13 residues in the CDR3. As DNA, the CDR3 is TGTGCCAGCAGCACGGGACACTACTACGAGCAGTACGTC. Protein: CASSTGHYYEQYV.

The chain joins TRBV3-1 (or the pseudogene TRBV3-2) to TRBJ2-2; D uncertain. The V end was cut by 3 bases, the J end by 8 bases, with 19 bases between. Germline values: CDR1 LGHDT, CDR2 YNNKEL (reference sequence). CDR3 length equals 16 residues. Here the CDR3 reads CASSHSRRLAAGELFF. The CDR3 DNA sequence: TGTGCCAGCAGCCACTCCAGGCGTTTGGCGGCGGGGGAGCTGTTTTTT.

V is TRBV6-2 or TRBV6-3 and J is TRBJ1-1; no clear D gene. V gave up 1 base and J gave up 11 bases, with 17 bases separating them. Germline loops: CDR1 MNHEY, CDR2 SVGEGT. There are 14 residues in the CDR3. The CDR3 sequence is CASSYYSEGMNAFF. The CDR3 region has the DNA TGTGCCAGCAGTTACTATTCGGAGGGAATGAACGCTTTCTTT.

The chain has TRBV5-8 and TRBJ1-5; 7 bases fit TRBD1. The junction had 7 bases not matched to a gene; V was cut back by 0 bases and J by 7 bases. The germline gives CDR1 SGHTS, CDR2 YDEGEE. This CDR3 has 15 residues. CDR3 in DNA: TGTGCCAGCAGCTTGGATGCCAGGGGGGGACAGCCCCAGCATTTT. Amino acids: CASSLDARGGQPQHF. Drawing the rest from reference TRBV5-8 and TRBJ1-5, the complete variable domain is EAGVTQSPTHLIKTRGQQATLRCSPISGHTSVYWYQQALGLGLQFLLWYDEGEERNRGNFPPRFSGRQFPNYSSELNVNALELEDSALYLCASSLDARGGQPQHFGDGTRLSIL.

As concerns this clone: At one boundary the junction diverges from the germline segment, which might be a read error. The rearrangement joins TRBV27 to TRBJ1-2; D is undetermined. The CDR3 spans 16 residues. From germline, CDR1 is MNHEY and CDR2 SMNVEV (reference sequence). DNA of the CDR3: TGTGCCAGCAGTTCCACACCGGGTTGGGTTGACTATGGCCACACCTTC. Amino acids: CASSSTPGWVDYGHTF.

The chain combines TRBV6-1 with TRBJ2-7, with a possible D match to TRBD1 (6 bases). The germline V gene encodes CDR1 MNHNS and CDR2 SASEGT. There are 16 residues in the CDR3. The ends were cut back, 3 bases at V and 2 bases at J, with 17 bases in the middle. CDR3 sequence (DNA): TGTGCCAGCAGTGACCCGACGAAGGGGGTCACCTACGAGCAGTACGTC. Protein sequence: CASSDPTKGVTYEQYV.

The chain combines TRBV11-2 with TRBJ1-1; D unclear. V dropped 5 bases and J dropped 1 base, with 11 bases sitting between them. The CDR3 sequence is 14 residues long. In germline, CDR1 is SGHAT, CDR2 FQNNGV. The chain's CDR3 is CASSPTRQNTEAFF. In nucleotides, the CDR3 is TGTGCCAGCAGCCCTACCCGACAGAACACTGAAGCTTTCTTT. Complete variable domain (other parts from reference TRBV11-2 and TRBJ1-1): EAGVAQSPRYKIIEKRQSVAFWCNPISGHATLYWYQQILGQGPKLLIQFQNNGVVDDSQLPKDRFSAERLKGVDSTLKIQPAKLEDSAVYLCASSPTRQNTEAFFGQGTRLTVV.

The V call is TRBV4-1, the J call TRBJ2-3; 8 bases match TRBD2. Looked up from germline, CDR1 is MGHRA and CDR2 is YSYEKL. This CDR3 contains 16 residues. Trimming cost V 2 bases and J 1 base; bases outside gene matches: 5. The CDR3 DNA is TGCGCCAGCAGCCAACGGAATAGCGGGGGCACAGATACGCAGTATTTT. It codes for CASSQRNSGGTDTQYF.

This chain uses TRBV19 with TRBJ1-4; 7 bases are a match to TRBD1. V lost 4 bases, J lost 8 bases, and 7 bases stayed unmatched. Germline V lookup: CDR1 LNHDA, CDR2 SQIVND (reference sequence). This CDR3 has 14 residues. The CDR3 is CASSTWDSLEKLFF. The CDR3 bases are TGTGCCAGTAGTACGTGGGACAGCCTAGAAAAACTGTTTTTT.

This clone was counted once. V is TRBV9 and J is TRBJ2-5; 7 bases match TRBD1. The junction had 5 bases not matched to a gene; V was cut back by 2 bases and J by 1 base. Per germline, CDR1 SGDLS and CDR2 YYNGEE. The CDR3 extends over 15 amino acids. The CDR3 is CASSVGDRAQETQYF. The CDR3 DNA reads as TGTGCCAGCAGCGTCGGAGACAGGGCCCAAGAGACCCAGTACTTC.

This chain uses TRBV4-1 with TRBJ2-7; no clear D. CDR1 is MGHRA and CDR2 is YSYEKL in the germline V gene. The CDR3 has 14 residues. The V end lost 0 bases, the J end lost 0 bases, and 6 bases lay between the germline ends. The CDR3 region is CASSQDRNSYEQYF. The CDR3 DNA is TGCGCCAGCAGCCAAGACAGGAACTCCTACGAGCAGTACTTC.

The CDR3 here is CASSPLSTGTRGVDEQFF. Here the CDR3 DNA reads TGTGCCAGCTCACCCCTATCAACCGGGACTAGAGGGGTCGATGAGCAGTTCTTC. The V call is TRBV18, the J call TRBJ2-1; 8 bases are shared with TRBD2. From germline, CDR1 is KGHSH and CDR2 LQKENI. V gave up 3 bases and J gave up 8 bases; unmatched junction bases: 18. The CDR3 is made up of 18 amino acids.

The rearrangement joins TRBV7-9 to TRBJ1-6; TRBD1 matches 9 bases. Looked up from germline, CDR1 is SEHNR and CDR2 is FQNEAQ (reference sequence). V gave up 1 base and J gave up 9 bases; unmatched junction bases: 4. This CDR3 comprises 15 residues. The CDR3 region is CASSLEGQGSSPLHF. CDR3 nucleotides: TGTGCCAGCAGCTTAGAGGGACAGGGAAGTTCACCCCTCCACTTT.

The chain employs TRBV2 and TRBJ1-5, with D maybe TRBD1 (6 bases). Germline V gene sequence: CDR1 SNHLY, CDR2 FYNNEI. CDR3 length: 15 residues. V dropped 7 bases and J dropped 1 base, with 14 bases sitting between them. Here the CDR3 DNA reads TGTGCCAGCAAAAGAGGGGGGGTGAGCAATCAGCCCCAGCATTTT. Translating gives CASKRGGVSNQPQHF.

The CDR3, as DNA: TGTGCCAGCAGCGCCGGGACAGGGGGCGTGGGTTCACCCCTCCACTTT. Its translation: CASSAGTGGVGSPLHF. This chain links TRBV9 with TRBJ1-6; 12 bases match TRBD1. Germline CDR1 and CDR2: SGDLS and YYNGEE. Trimming cost V 3 bases and J 9 bases; bases outside gene matches: 7. The length of the CDR3 is 16 residues.

The gene calls are TRBV18 and TRBJ1-4; TRBD1 matches 7 bases. Germline assignment: CDR1 KGHSH and CDR2 LQKENI. V lost 2 bases to trimming and J lost 3 bases; unmatched junction nucleotides: 3. This CDR3 contains 15 residues. The CDR3 bases are TGTGCCAGCTCACCAGGGCAGGGGGCTAATGAAAAACTGTTTTTT. This gives the protein CASSPGQGANEKLFF.

The J gene is TRBJ1-5, the V gene TRBV27; 8 nucleotides match TRBD1. The CDR3 spans 14 residues. Germline assignment: CDR1 MNHEY and CDR2 SMNVEV (reference sequence). J gave up 7 bases and V 6 bases, and 8 bases lay outside the gene matches. CDR3 residues: CASRRQGLGQPQHF. The DNA of the CDR3 is TGTGCCAGCAGGAGACAGGGGCTTGGACAGCCCCAGCATTTT.

The rearrangement uses TRBV7-9 and TRBJ1-1, with 7 bases matching TRBD1. The CDR3 sequence is 14 residues long. Unmatched junction bases numbered 11, after V lost 3 bases and J lost 10 bases. Germline CDR1 SEHNR, CDR2 FQNEAQ (reference sequence). CDR3: CASSLAGGTRGAFF. Here the CDR3 DNA reads TGTGCCAGCAGCTTGGCAGGGGGGACGCGTGGAGCTTTCTTT.

This chain connects TRBV11-3 to TRBJ2-6, with D hard to call. Trimming cost V 1 base and J 4 bases, with 8 bases left between them. Germline V gene sequence: CDR1 SGHNT, CDR2 YENEEA. The CDR3 length is 15 residues. In nucleotides, the CDR3 is TGTGCCAGCAGCTTAGCTCAAAACGGGGCCAACGTCCTGACTTTC. It codes for CASSLAQNGANVLTF.

This chain joins TRBV5-4 and TRBJ2-5, with D unclear. The CDR3 extends over 15 amino acids. Trimming shortened V by 3 bases and J by 1 base, and 13 bases separated the two germline ends. Germline lookup yields CDR1 SGHNT and CDR2 YYREEE (reference sequence). CDR3 nucleotide sequence: TGTGCCAGCAGCTCGTACAGAGATCTCCAAGAGACCCAGTACTTC. Translating it yields CASSSYRDLQETQYF.

The CDR3 protein is CASTWWALILLYEQYV. The CDR3 DNA reads TGTGCCAGCACATGGTGGGCCCTTATATTACTCTACGAGCAGTACGTC. The V and J genes are TRBV6-4 and TRBJ2-7; D gene ambiguous. The CDR3 covers 16 residues. Germline loops: CDR1 MRHNA, CDR2 SNTAGT. The V and J ends lost 7 bases and 3 bases respectively, with 22 bases between them.

Ten or more counts support this clone. The J gene is TRBJ2-5, the V gene TRBV5-8; no reliable D call. Germline-derived CDR1 and CDR2 are SGHTS and YDEGEE. Between the trimmed V and J ends, which lost 4 bases and 4 bases, there was a span of 11 bases. The CDR3 has 13 amino acids. CDR3 region: CASSLGERETQYF. The CDR3 DNA follows: TGTGCCAGCAGCCTCGGAGAGAGAGAGACCCAGTACTTC.